One T cell receptor beta chain is described in this entry. Its specificity is not known. The data belong to a study of cytomegalovirus exposure and HLA in healthy donors. General study results and limits: It has been reported that TCR beta sequences accurately predicted the HLA-A and HLA-B alleles of most subjects. Sequencing likely caused a cluster of highly shared sequence variants. The number of N-insertions in an Asian-associated ancestry cluster was reportedly below the roughly 620-donor mean in a later analysis.

The PCR contained 60 Vbeta and 13 Jbeta primers. Clones were sequenced by immunoSEQ multiplex PCR, and TCRdb holds only the in-frame ones, with some missing. Of 200,000 or so clones listed, about four fifths are singletons. The trim removed 1 base at V and 3 bases at J, leaving 14 bases unmatched. The germline V gene has CDR1 SGHRS and CDR2 YFSETQ. The CDR3 covers 18 residues. The TCR originated in a boy aged 2 to 9 in good health and CMV-seronegative. The sequenced material came from PBMCs. V usage is TRBV5-1 and J usage is TRBJ1-2; 8 nucleotides align to TRBD1. This chain's CDR3 is CASSLSIQGALNHYGYTF. CDR3 in DNA: TGCGCCAGCAGCTTGTCAATCCAGGGGGCTTTAAATCACTATGGCTACACCTTC.